This TCR beta chain was observed in a study of T cell repertoires in cytomegalovirus infection. Notes on this clonotype: Its target is not known.

TCRdb called the reads again in MiXCR, with one record for every CDR3 protein. Among 250,000 to 350,000 distinct CDR3 sequences listed, roughly 26% were seen once. Study observations and caveats: The ex vivo response was dominated by HLA-C-restricted CMV-specific TCR beta clonotypes.

This sequence originates from a human donor in good health (CMV status not recorded). Some clones in this sample may be carry-over from other donors' samples. Sequencing used PBMCs.

In nucleotides, the CDR3 is TGTGCCAGCAGTGCCTTCAATGAGCAGTTCTTC. This gives the protein CASSAFNEQFF. V usage is TRBV2 and J usage is TRBJ2-1; D remains ambiguous. CDR1 and CDR2 (germline): SNHLY, FYNNEI. Deletions cut 4 bases from V and 6 bases from J, with 4 bases between. CDR3 length equals 11 residues. The complete variable domain, with remaining parts taken from reference TRBV2 and TRBJ2-1, reads EPEVTQTPSHQVTQMGQEVILRCVPISNHLYFYWYRQILGQKVEFLVSFYNNEISEKSEIFDDQFSVERPDGSNFTLKIRSTKLEDSAMYFCASSAFNEQFFGPGTRLTVL.